Listed below are T cell receptor beta chains from one sample, sequenced in a study of OX40 agonist ivuxolimab in advanced cancers. The method was immunoSEQ multiplex PCR; TCRdb's version includes in-frame clones alone and lacks a portion of them. The sample includes about 150,000 clones, 85% to 95% of them seen just once. Material: CD4+ or CD8+ T cells sorted from blood, obtained in a trial of the OX40 agonist ivuxolimab. Receptor source: an adult with an advanced solid tumor such as melanoma, head and neck, liver or kidney cancer. The CDR3 runs from the conserved cysteine through the conserved F or W. Fields, in order: CDR3 DNA, CDR3 protein, clone size, J gene, D gene, V gene. The D gene is left open where the match is weak. Size tells how often a clone was seen (once, few, many) or the class of an expanded clone, and some rows leave it out.

cdr3_nt: TGTGCCAGCAGCTGGCTCCCGGGAGCGGGGACTTATGGCTACACCTTC
cdr3_aa: CASSWLPGAGTYGYTF
clone_size: .
j_call: TRBJ1-2
d_call: .
v_call: TRBV7-9

cdr3_nt: TGTGCCAGCAGCCTTAGGGGGACTAGCGGGTACTCCTACAATGAGCAGTTCTTC
cdr3_aa: CASSLRGTSGYSYNEQFF
clone_size: .
j_call: TRBJ2-1
d_call: TRBD2
v_call: TRBV9

cdr3_nt: TGTGCCAGCAGCCAGCTCGGCGGCTCGGGGGAACTGTTTTTT
cdr3_aa: CASSQLGGSGELFF
clone_size: .
j_call: TRBJ1-4
d_call: .
v_call: TRBV7-2

cdr3_nt: TGTGCCAGCGCTGGGGGGAGTAGAGACTATGGCTACACCTTC
cdr3_aa: CASAGGSRDYGYTF
clone_size: .
j_call: TRBJ1-2
d_call: .
v_call: TRBV28

cdr3_nt: TGTGCCAGCAGGGGCGGGAATCAGCCCCAGCATTTT
cdr3_aa: CASRGGNQPQHF
clone_size: .
j_call: TRBJ1-5
d_call: .
v_call: TRBV6-5

cdr3_nt: TGTGCCAGCAGCCCGACGACTAGTCGGGAGTTCGCAGATACGCAGTATTTT
cdr3_aa: CASSPTTSREFADTQYF
clone_size: .
j_call: TRBJ2-3
d_call: .
v_call: TRBV9

cdr3_nt: TGTGCCAGCAGCTTAGAAAGAACAGGATCCTACGAGCAGTACTTC
cdr3_aa: CASSLERTGSYEQYF
clone_size: .
j_call: TRBJ2-7
d_call: .
v_call: TRBV7-9

cdr3_nt: TGTGCCAGTACGCGGACTAGCGGGACGAACTACAATGAGCAGTTCTTC
cdr3_aa: CASTRTSGTNYNEQFF
clone_size: .
j_call: TRBJ2-1
d_call: TRBD2
v_call: TRBV19

cdr3_nt: TGTGCCAGTAGTATAGTTTCGGTTACCTACACTGAAGCTTTCTTT
cdr3_aa: CASSIVSVTYTEAFF
clone_size: .
j_call: TRBJ1-1
d_call: .
v_call: TRBV19

cdr3_nt: TGTGCCAGCAGCCGAGAGACACAAGAGACCCAGTACTTC
cdr3_aa: CASSRETQETQYF
clone_size: .
j_call: TRBJ2-5
d_call: .
v_call: TRBV4-2

cdr3_nt: TGTGCCAGCAACTTGGGCAGAAGCGGCCCCTACGAGCAGTACTTC
cdr3_aa: CASNLGRSGPYEQYF
clone_size: .
j_call: TRBJ2-7
d_call: .
v_call: TRBV7-8

cdr3_nt: TGCGCCAGCAGCCTGGTAGGCGGGGGGCCCGTCGGGGAGACCCAGTACTTC
cdr3_aa: CASSLVGGGPVGETQYF
clone_size: .
j_call: TRBJ2-5
d_call: TRBD2
v_call: TRBV4-1

cdr3_nt: TGTGCCAGTAGTATTTCCTCTTTCAGGGAGGACACCGGGGAGCTGTTTTTT
cdr3_aa: CASSISSFREDTGELFF
clone_size: .
j_call: TRBJ2-2
d_call: .
v_call: TRBV19

cdr3_nt: TGTGCCAGCAGCTTAGACGGTGGGGCCCAGTACTTC
cdr3_aa: CASSLDGGAQYF
clone_size: .
j_call: TRBJ2-5
d_call: .
v_call: TRBV7-2

cdr3_nt: TGCGCCAGCAGCTTAGGGGGGGCTGGCTCACCCCTCCACTTT
cdr3_aa: CASSLGGAGSPLHF
clone_size: few
j_call: TRBJ1-6
d_call: .
v_call: TRBV5-1

cdr3_nt: TGTGCCAGCAGCCCTAGACAGGGGAGGTCTTTCTTT
cdr3_aa: CASSPRQGRSFF
clone_size: once
j_call: TRBJ1-1
d_call: TRBD1
v_call: TRBV11-3

cdr3_nt: TGTGCCAGCAGCTTAGCAGGTCTAAGGAATCAGCCCCAGCATTTT
cdr3_aa: CASSLAGLRNQPQHF
clone_size: once
j_call: TRBJ1-5
d_call: .
v_call: TRBV7-9

cdr3_nt: TGTGCCAGCAGCTTGGGAGCGGGAAACACCGGGGAGCTGTTTTTT
cdr3_aa: CASSLGAGNTGELFF
clone_size: .
j_call: TRBJ2-2
d_call: TRBD2
v_call: TRBV5-4

cdr3_nt: TGTGCCAGCGGAGAAGAGGGGTACCAAGAGACCCAGTACTTC
cdr3_aa: CASGEEGYQETQYF
clone_size: .
j_call: TRBJ2-5
d_call: .
v_call: TRBV5-4

cdr3_nt: TGTGCCAGCACAGGAGGGGTTAGCGGGAGGGGCACGTATGAGCAGTTCTTC
cdr3_aa: CASTGGVSGRGTYEQFF
clone_size: once
j_call: TRBJ2-1
d_call: TRBD2
v_call: TRBV11-2

cdr3_nt: TGTGCCAGCAGTGTACTCATATGGGGACAGAACACTGAAGCTTTCTTT
cdr3_aa: CASSVLIWGQNTEAFF
clone_size: .
j_call: TRBJ1-1
d_call: .
v_call: TRBV28

cdr3_nt: TGTGCCATCAGCCCCCGGGACAGGGCATACAATGAGCAGTTCTTC
cdr3_aa: CAISPRDRAYNEQFF
clone_size: .
j_call: TRBJ2-1
d_call: TRBD1
v_call: TRBV10-3

cdr3_nt: TGTGCCAGCAGCTTACCGGCGGGAGTAAAGTTCTACGAGCAGTACTTC
cdr3_aa: CASSLPAGVKFYEQYF
clone_size: .
j_call: TRBJ2-7
d_call: TRBD2
v_call: TRBV7-9

cdr3_nt: TGCGCCAGCAGCCCCGGCGGGACGGTGAACACTGAAGCTTTCTTT
cdr3_aa: CASSPGGTVNTEAFF
clone_size: .
j_call: TRBJ1-1
d_call: .
v_call: TRBV5-1

cdr3_nt: TGTGCCAGCAGTGCTGCAGGGGCGGGCGAGCAGTACTTC
cdr3_aa: CASSAAGAGEQYF
clone_size: .
j_call: TRBJ2-7
d_call: .
v_call: TRBV6-5

cdr3_nt: TGTGCCACCAGACAGGGGTCCGGGGATACGCAGTATTTT
cdr3_aa: CATRQGSGDTQYF
clone_size: .
j_call: TRBJ2-3
d_call: TRBD1
v_call: TRBV27

cdr3_nt: TGTGCCAGCAGTTTATCAGAGTGGAGTTTAGGCGCGACCGGGGAGCTGTTTTTT
cdr3_aa: CASSLSEWSLGATGELFF
clone_size: .
j_call: TRBJ2-2
d_call: .
v_call: TRBV27

cdr3_nt: TGTGCCAGCAGCCAAGTCGAGGTAGATGTAACTGAAGCTTTCTTT
cdr3_aa: CASSQVEVDVTEAFF
clone_size: .
j_call: TRBJ1-1
d_call: .
v_call: TRBV14

cdr3_nt: TGTGCCAGCAGCACCCGACAGGGGGCGGTAGGTGGCTACACCTTC
cdr3_aa: CASSTRQGAVGGYTF
clone_size: .
j_call: TRBJ1-2
d_call: TRBD1
v_call: TRBV7-2

cdr3_nt: TGTGCCAGCAGGCCCACAGGGGACAATCAGCCCCAGCATTTT
cdr3_aa: CASRPTGDNQPQHF
clone_size: .
j_call: TRBJ1-5
d_call: TRBD1
v_call: TRBV6-6

cdr3_nt: TGTGCCAGCACCCACTACGAGCAGTACTTC
cdr3_aa: CASTHYEQYF
clone_size: .
j_call: TRBJ2-7
d_call: .
v_call: TRBV5-4

cdr3_nt: TGTGCCAGCAGCGTCGAGGGGGACATAGTATACGAGCAGTACTTC
cdr3_aa: CASSVEGDIVYEQYF
clone_size: .
j_call: TRBJ2-7
d_call: .
v_call: TRBV9

cdr3_nt: TGTGCCAGCAGCTTAATCGGGGGAAATAGCAATCAGCCCCAGCATTTT
cdr3_aa: CASSLIGGNSNQPQHF
clone_size: .
j_call: TRBJ1-5
d_call: .
v_call: TRBV7-2

cdr3_nt: TGCGCCAGCAGCGTTGACAGGGTCGGGGAAAAACTGTTTTTT
cdr3_aa: CASSVDRVGEKLFF
clone_size: .
j_call: TRBJ1-4
d_call: TRBD1
v_call: TRBV5-1

cdr3_nt: TGTGCCAGCAGCCTCACAGGGGGCAGTGGAAACACCATATATTTT
cdr3_aa: CASSLTGGSGNTIYF
clone_size: .
j_call: TRBJ1-3
d_call: TRBD1
v_call: TRBV5-6

cdr3_nt: TGTGCCAGCAGCCCCACGGGTTATCAGCCCCAGCATTTT
cdr3_aa: CASSPTGYQPQHF
clone_size: .
j_call: TRBJ1-5
d_call: .
v_call: TRBV7-9

cdr3_nt: TGTGCCAGTAGTATTGGCAGGGTTGGGCGGGGGGCCCAAGAGACCCAGTACTTC
cdr3_aa: CASSIGRVGRGAQETQYF
clone_size: .
j_call: TRBJ2-5
d_call: TRBD2
v_call: TRBV19

cdr3_nt: TGTGCCAGCAGCTTGGCCACTTCGGTTCAGGGGGCCACAGATACGCAGTATTTT
cdr3_aa: CASSLATSVQGATDTQYF
clone_size: .
j_call: TRBJ2-3
d_call: TRBD1
v_call: TRBV5-6

cdr3_nt: TGCGCCAGCAGCGTCGACGTCGGACGGACTTCCTCTGGGGCCAACGTCCTGACTTTC
cdr3_aa: CASSVDVGRTSSGANVLTF
clone_size: .
j_call: TRBJ2-6
d_call: .
v_call: TRBV4-3

cdr3_nt: TGTGCCAGCACCTCTGGGGGACGGGTTAGCTCCTACAATGAGCAGTTCTTC
cdr3_aa: CASTSGGRVSSYNEQFF
clone_size: .
j_call: TRBJ2-1
d_call: .
v_call: TRBV28